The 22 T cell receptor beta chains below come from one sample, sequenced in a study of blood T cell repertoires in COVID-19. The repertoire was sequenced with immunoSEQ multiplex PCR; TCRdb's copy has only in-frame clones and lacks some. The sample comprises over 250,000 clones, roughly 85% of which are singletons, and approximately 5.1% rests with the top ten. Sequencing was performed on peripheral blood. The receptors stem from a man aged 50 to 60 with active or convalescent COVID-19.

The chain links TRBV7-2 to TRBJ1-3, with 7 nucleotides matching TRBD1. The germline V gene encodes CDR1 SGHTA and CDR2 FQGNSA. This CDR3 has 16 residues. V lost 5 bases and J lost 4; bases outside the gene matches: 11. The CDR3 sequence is CASSPHRGSPGNTIYF. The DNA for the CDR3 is TGTGCCAGCAGCCCACACAGGGGTAGCCCCGGAAACACCATATATTTT.

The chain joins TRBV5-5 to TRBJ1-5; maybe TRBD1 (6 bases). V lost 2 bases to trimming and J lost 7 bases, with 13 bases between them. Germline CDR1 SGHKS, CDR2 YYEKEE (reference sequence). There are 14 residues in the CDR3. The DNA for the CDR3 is TGTGCCAGCAGCTTTTCAGGGGCAAGGCAGCCCCAGCATTTT. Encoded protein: CASSFSGARQPQHF.

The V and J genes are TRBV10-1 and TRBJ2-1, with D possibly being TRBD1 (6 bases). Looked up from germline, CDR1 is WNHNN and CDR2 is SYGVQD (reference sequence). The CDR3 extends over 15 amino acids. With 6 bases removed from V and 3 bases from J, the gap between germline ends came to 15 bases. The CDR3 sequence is CASRADSPVYNEQFF. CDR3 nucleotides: TGCGCCAGCAGGGCGGACAGCCCGGTCTACAATGAGCAGTTCTTC.

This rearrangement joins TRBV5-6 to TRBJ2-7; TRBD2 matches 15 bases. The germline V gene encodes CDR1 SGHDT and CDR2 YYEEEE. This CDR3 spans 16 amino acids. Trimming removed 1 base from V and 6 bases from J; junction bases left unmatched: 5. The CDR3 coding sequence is TGTGCCAGCAGCTTGCGGACTAGCGGGAGGGCCCTCGAGCAGTACTTC. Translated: CASSLRTSGRALEQYF.

The CDR3 nucleotides read TGTGCCAGCACAGGGCAGTACAGCGAGCAGTACTTC. It encodes CASTGQYSEQYF. The chain links TRBV27 to TRBJ2-7; D might be TRBD1 (5 bases). The CDR3 extends over 12 amino acids. The ends were cut back, 7 bases at V and 6 bases at J, with 13 bases in the middle. Germline CDR1 reads MNHEY; CDR2 reads SMNVEV (reference sequence).

The CDR3 loop reads CASTKDRGEAFF. In DNA, the CDR3 is TGTGCCAGTACTAAGGACAGGGGAGAAGCTTTCTTT. This chain connects TRBV19 to TRBJ1-1, with 9 nucleotides matching TRBD1. Germline V lookup: CDR1 LNHDA, CDR2 SQIVND (reference sequence). Unmatched junction bases numbered 5, after V lost 7 bases and J lost 8 bases. The CDR3 extends over 12 amino acids.

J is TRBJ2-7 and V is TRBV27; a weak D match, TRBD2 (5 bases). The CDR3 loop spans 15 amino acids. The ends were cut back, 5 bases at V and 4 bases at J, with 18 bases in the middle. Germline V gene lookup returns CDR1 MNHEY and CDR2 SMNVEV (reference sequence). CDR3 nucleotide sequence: TGTGCCAGCAGTGCCCGTGGATCCCGGGGTTACGAGCAGTACTTC. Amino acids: CASSARGSRGYEQYF.

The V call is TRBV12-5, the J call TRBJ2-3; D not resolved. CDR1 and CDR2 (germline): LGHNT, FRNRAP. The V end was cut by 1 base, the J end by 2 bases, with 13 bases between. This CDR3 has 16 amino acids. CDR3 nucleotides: TGTGCTAGTGGTTTGGGGGCAAACAGTATCACAGATACGCAGTATTTT. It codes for CASGLGANSITDTQYF. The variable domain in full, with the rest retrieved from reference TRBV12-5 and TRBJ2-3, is DARVTQTPRHKVTEMGQEVTMRCQPILGHNTVFWYRQTMMQGLELLAYFRNRAPLDDSGMPKDRFSAEMPDATLATLKIQPSEPRDSAVYFCASGLGANSITDTQYFGPGTRLTVL.

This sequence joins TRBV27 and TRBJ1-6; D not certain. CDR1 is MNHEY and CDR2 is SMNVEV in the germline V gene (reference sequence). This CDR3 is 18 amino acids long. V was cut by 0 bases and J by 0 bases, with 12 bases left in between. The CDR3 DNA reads TGTGCCAGCAGTTTATCGGGAGCTCAGACCTCCTATAATTCACCCCTCCACTTT. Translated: CASSLSGAQTSYNSPLHF.

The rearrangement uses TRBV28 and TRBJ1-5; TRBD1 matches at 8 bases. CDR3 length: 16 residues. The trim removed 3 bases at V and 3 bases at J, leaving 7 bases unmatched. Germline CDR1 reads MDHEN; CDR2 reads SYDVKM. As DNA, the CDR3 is TGTGCCAGCAGTTTCAGGGGGCGGAAGTCCAATCAGCCCCAGCATTTT. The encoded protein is CASSFRGRKSNQPQHF.

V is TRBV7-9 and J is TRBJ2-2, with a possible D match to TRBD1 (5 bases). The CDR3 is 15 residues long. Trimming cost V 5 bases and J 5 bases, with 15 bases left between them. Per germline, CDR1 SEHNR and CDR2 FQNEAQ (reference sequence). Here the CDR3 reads CASSPAAKGTGELFF. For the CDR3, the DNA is TGTGCCAGCAGCCCCGCCGCCAAGGGGACCGGGGAGCTGTTTTTT.

DNA for the CDR3: TGTGCCAGCCGACTAGCGGGAGGTGGAGAGACCCAGTACTTC. Translated, it gives CASRLAGGGETQYF. The chain combines TRBV3-1 (or the pseudogene TRBV3-2) with TRBJ2-5, with TRBD2 matching over 13 bases. CDR3 size: 14 residues. The V gene end was trimmed by 8 bases and the J gene end by 4 bases; junction bases not matched to a gene: 4. The germline gives CDR1 LGHDT, CDR2 YNNKEL (reference sequence).

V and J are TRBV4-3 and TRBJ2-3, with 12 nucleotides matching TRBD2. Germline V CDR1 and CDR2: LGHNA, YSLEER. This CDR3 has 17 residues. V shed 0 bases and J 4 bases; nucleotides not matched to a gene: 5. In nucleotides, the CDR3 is TGCGCCAGCAGCCAAGAGACGGGACTAGCGGGCCCAGATACGCAGTATTTT. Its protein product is CASSQETGLAGPDTQYF.

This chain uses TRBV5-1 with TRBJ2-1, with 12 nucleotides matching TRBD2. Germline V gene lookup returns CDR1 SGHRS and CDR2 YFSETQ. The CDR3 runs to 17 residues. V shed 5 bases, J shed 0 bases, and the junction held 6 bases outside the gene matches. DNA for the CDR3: TGCGCCAGCAGACCCGGGACTAGCGGGTCCTCCTACAATGAGCAGTTCTTC. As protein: CASRPGTSGSSYNEQFF.

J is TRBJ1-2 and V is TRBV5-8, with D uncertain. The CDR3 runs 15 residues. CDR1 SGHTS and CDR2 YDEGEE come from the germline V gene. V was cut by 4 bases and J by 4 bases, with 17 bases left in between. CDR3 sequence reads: CASSPFPSSFYGYTF. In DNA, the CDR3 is TGTGCCAGCAGCCCCTTCCCCTCCTCCTTCTATGGCTACACCTTC.

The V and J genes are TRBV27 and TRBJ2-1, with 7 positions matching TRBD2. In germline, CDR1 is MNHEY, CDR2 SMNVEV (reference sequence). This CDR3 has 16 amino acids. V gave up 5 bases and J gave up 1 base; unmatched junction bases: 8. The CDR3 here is CASSPSAGDSYNEQFF. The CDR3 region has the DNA TGTGCCAGCAGTCCTTCGGCGGGAGATTCCTACAATGAGCAGTTCTTC.

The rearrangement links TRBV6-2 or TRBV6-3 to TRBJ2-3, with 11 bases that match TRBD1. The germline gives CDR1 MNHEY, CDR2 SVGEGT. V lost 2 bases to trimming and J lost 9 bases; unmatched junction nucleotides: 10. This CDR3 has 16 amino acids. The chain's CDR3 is CASSYGDRGDPRTQYF. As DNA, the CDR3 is TGTGCCAGCAGTTACGGGGACAGGGGGGACCCCCGCACGCAGTATTTT.

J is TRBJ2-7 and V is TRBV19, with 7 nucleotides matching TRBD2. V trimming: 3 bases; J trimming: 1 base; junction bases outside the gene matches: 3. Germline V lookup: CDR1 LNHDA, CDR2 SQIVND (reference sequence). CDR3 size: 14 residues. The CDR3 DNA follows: TGTGCCAGTAGTATCCCCGGGGGGTCCTACGAGCAGTACTTC. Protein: CASSIPGGSYEQYF. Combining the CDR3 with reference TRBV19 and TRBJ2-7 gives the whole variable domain DGGITQSPKYLFRKEGQNVTLSCEQNLNHDAMYWYRQDPGQGLRLIYYSQIVNDFQKGDIAEGYSVSREKKESFPLTVTSAQKNPTAFYLCASSIPGGSYEQYFGPGTRLTVT.

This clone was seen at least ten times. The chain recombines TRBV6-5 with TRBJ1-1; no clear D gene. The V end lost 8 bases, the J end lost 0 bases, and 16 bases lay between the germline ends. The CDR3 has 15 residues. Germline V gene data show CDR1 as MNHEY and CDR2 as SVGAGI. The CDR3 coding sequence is TGTGCCAGCGGAGGAAGGGTCCGCATGAACACTGAAGCTTTCTTT. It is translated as CASGGRVRMNTEAFF.

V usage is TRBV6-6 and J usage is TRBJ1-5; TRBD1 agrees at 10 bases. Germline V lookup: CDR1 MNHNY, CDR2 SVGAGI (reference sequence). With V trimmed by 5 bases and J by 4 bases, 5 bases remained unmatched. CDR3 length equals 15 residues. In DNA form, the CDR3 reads TGTGCCAGCAGTATCGGGACAGGGGTAAATCAGCCCCAGCATTTT. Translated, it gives CASSIGTGVNQPQHF.

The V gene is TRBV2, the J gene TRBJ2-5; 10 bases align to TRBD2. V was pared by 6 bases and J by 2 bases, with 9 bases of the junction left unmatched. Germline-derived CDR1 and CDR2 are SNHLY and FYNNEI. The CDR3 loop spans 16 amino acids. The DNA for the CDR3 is TGTGCCAGCAGATCTAGCGGGAGTCGTCTACAAGAGACCCAGTACTTC. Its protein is CASRSSGSRLQETQYF. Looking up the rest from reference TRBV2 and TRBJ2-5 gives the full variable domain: EPEVTQTPSHQVTQMGQEVILRCVPISNHLYFYWYRQILGQKVEFLVSFYNNEISEKSEIFDDQFSVERPDGSNFTLKIRSTKLEDSAMYFCASRSSGSRLQETQYFGPGTRLLVL.

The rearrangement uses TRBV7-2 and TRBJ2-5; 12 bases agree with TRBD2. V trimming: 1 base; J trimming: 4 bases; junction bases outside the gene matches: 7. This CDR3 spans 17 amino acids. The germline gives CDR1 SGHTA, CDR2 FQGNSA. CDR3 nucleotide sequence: TGTGCCAGCAGCTTAGGCCCCCTAGCGGGGGGGCCAGAGACCCAGTACTTC. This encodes CASSLGPLAGGPETQYF.